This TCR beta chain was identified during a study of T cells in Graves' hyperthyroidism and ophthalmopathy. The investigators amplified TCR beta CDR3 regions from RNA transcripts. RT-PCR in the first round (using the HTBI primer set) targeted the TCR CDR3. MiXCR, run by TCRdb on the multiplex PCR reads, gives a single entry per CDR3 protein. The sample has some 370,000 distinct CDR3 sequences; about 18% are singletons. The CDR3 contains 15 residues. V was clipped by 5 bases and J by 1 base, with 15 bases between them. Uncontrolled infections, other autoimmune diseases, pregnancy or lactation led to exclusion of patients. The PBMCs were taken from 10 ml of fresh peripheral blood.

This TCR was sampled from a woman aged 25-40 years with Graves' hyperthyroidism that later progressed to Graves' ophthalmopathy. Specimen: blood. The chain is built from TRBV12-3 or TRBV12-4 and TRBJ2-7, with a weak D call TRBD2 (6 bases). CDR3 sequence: CASSDYNSGSYEQYF. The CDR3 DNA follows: TGTGCCAGCAGTGATTATAATAGCGGATCCTACGAGCAGTACTTC.